This entry lists 14 T cell receptor beta chains sequenced from one sample in a study of blood T cell repertoires in COVID-19. Some clones are missing from TCRdb's copy, which holds only in-frame ones; the method was immunoSEQ multiplex PCR. Altogether over 250,000 clones are present, about nine tenths being singletons, with the ten largest covering about 8.9%. Sequencing input: PBMCs or T cells enriched from blood (not recorded which). The receptors shown here come from a woman aged 18 to 35 who had recovered from COVID-19.

This chain connects TRBV5-8 to TRBJ2-5, with 11 bases matching TRBD2. Germline V gene data show CDR1 as SGHTS and CDR2 as YDEGEE. Trimming cost V 0 bases and J 4 bases; bases outside gene matches: 8. CDR3 size: 17 residues. The CDR3 here is CASSLAITSGRLETQYF. CDR3 nucleotide sequence: TGTGCCAGCAGCTTGGCCATAACTAGCGGGAGATTAGAGACCCAGTACTTC.

DNA of the CDR3: TGTGCCAGCAGTCCGCGAGGGGGGAGGGCCGAGGTGGAGCTGTTTTTT. As protein: CASSPRGGRAEVELFF. The J gene is TRBJ2-2, the V gene TRBV27; maybe TRBD2 (7 bases). The CDR3 has 16 residues. Per the germline V gene, CDR1 is MNHEY and CDR2 is SMNVEV (reference sequence). Between the trimmed V and J ends, which lost 5 bases and 10 bases, there was a span of 23 bases.

Only a few counts were recorded for this clone. V usage is TRBV9 and J usage is TRBJ2-7, with D possibly matching TRBD2 (5 bases). Germline lookup yields CDR1 SGDLS and CDR2 YYNGEE. There are 14 residues in the CDR3. Between the trimmed V and J ends, which lost 2 bases and 2 bases, there was a span of 11 bases. The CDR3 region has the DNA TGTGCCAGCAGCGTCGGACGGGGAACCTACGAGCAGTACTTC. This gives the protein CASSVGRGTYEQYF.

The rearrangement joins TRBV2 to TRBJ2-7, with 11 nucleotides matching TRBD2. The junction had 13 bases not matched to a gene; V was cut back by 6 bases and J by 3 bases. This CDR3 spans 17 amino acids. Germline V CDR1 and CDR2: SNHLY, FYNNEI. CDR3 in DNA: TGTGCCAGCAGCGGATCCACACTACTAGCGGGGGACTACGAGCAGTACTTC. Amino acid sequence: CASSGSTLLAGDYEQYF.

The chain is built from TRBV6-2 or TRBV6-3 and TRBJ2-7, with D tentatively TRBD2 (6 bases). This CDR3 is built from 12 residues. V was pared by 5 bases and J by 6 bases, with 11 bases between. CDR1 and CDR2 from the germline V gene are MNHEY and SVGEGT. CDR3 DNA sequence: TGTGCCAGCAGTCGGGACTCACTCGAGCAGTACTTC. It translates to CASSRDSLEQYF.

The gene calls are TRBV4-1 and TRBJ1-1; 8 positions match TRBD1. Germline V gene sequence: CDR1 MGHRA, CDR2 YSYEKL. J was trimmed by 0 bases and V by 2 bases; bases with no gene match: 8. This CDR3 comprises 17 residues. This CDR3 reads CASSQPETGVVNTEAFF. The CDR3 nucleotides read TGCGCCAGCAGCCAACCAGAGACAGGGGTGGTGAACACTGAAGCTTTCTTT.

The V and J genes are TRBV7-2 and TRBJ2-7; possible D gene TRBD1, 6 bases. The CDR3 has 14 amino acids. Per the germline V gene, CDR1 is SGHTA and CDR2 is FQGNSA. V lost 0 bases to trimming and J lost 2 bases, with 8 bases between them. The CDR3 bases are TGTGCCAGCAGCTTAGCGGGGGCGACCTACGAGCAGTACTTC. It specifies CASSLAGATYEQYF. Full variable domain (outside the CDR3, taken from reference TRBV7-2 and TRBJ2-7): GAGVSQSPSNKVTEKGKDVELRCDPISGHTALYWYRQSLGQGLEFLIYFQGNSAPDKSGLPSDRFSAERTGGSVSTLTIQRTQQEDSAVYLCASSLAGATYEQYFGPGTRLTVT.

This rearrangement joins TRBV6-1 to TRBJ1-5; D perhaps matches TRBD1 (6 bases). The CDR3 is 14 residues long. Trimming cost V 2 bases and J 6 bases, with 11 bases left between them. The germline CDR1 and CDR2 sequences are MNHNS and SASEGT. The CDR3 is CASSESGVGQPQHF. For the CDR3, the DNA is TGTGCCAGCAGTGAATCAGGGGTGGGTCAGCCCCAGCATTTT.

The chain recombines TRBV12-5 with TRBJ1-2; 8 nucleotides align to TRBD1. Losses at the gene ends were 1 base for V and 4 bases for J; bases not matched to a gene: 8. The CDR3 totals 16 residues. Germline V lookup: CDR1 LGHNT, CDR2 FRNRAP. CDR3 sequence (DNA): TGTGCTAGTGGTTTGGCCGGGACAGGCAAGCTCTATGGCTACACCTTC. Translating gives CASGLAGTGKLYGYTF.

This rearrangement joins TRBV5-1 to TRBJ2-7; 9 positions match TRBD2. The J segment lost 3 bases and the V segment lost 0 bases, leaving 4 bases of the junction unmatched. The germline V gene encodes CDR1 SGHRS and CDR2 YFSETQ. The CDR3 extends over 15 amino acids. The CDR3 sequence: CASSLDLAGYYEQYF. The CDR3 DNA reads TGCGCCAGCAGCTTGGACCTAGCGGGATACTACGAGCAGTACTTC.

This clone was detected only once. The chain carries TRBV6-4 and TRBJ2-1, with 10 bases lining up with TRBD1. The CDR3 extends over 16 amino acids. Per the germline V gene, CDR1 is MRHNA and CDR2 is SNTAGT. J was trimmed by 3 bases and V by 0 bases; bases with no gene match: 2. The CDR3 loop reads CASSDSGTGDYNEQFF. The CDR3 DNA follows: TGTGCCAGCAGTGACTCAGGGACAGGGGACTACAATGAGCAGTTCTTC.

This chain links TRBV19 with TRBJ2-3, with D maybe TRBD1 (6 bases). The CDR3 has 13 amino acids. CDR1 and CDR2 from the germline V gene are LNHDA and SQIVND (reference sequence). Trimming shortened V by 11 bases and J by 3 bases, and 15 bases separated the two germline ends. CDR3 in amino acids: CAAGQGQTDTQYF. The CDR3 coding sequence is TGTGCCGCCGGGCAGGGACAAACAGATACGCAGTATTTT.

The rearrangement uses TRBV7-3 and TRBJ2-1; possibly TRBD2 for D (6 bases). There are 17 residues in the CDR3. V lost 0 bases and J lost 3, with 15 bases in between. The germline V gene encodes CDR1 SGHTA and CDR2 FQGTGA. CDR3 residues: CASSLTDTEGLYNEQFF. CDR3 coding DNA: TGTGCCAGCAGCTTAACTGACACGGAGGGCCTCTACAATGAGCAGTTCTTC.

This chain links TRBV19 with TRBJ1-5, with a possible D match to TRBD1 (6 bases). Trimming pared 5 bases from V and 4 bases from J, leaving 12 bases between. This CDR3 has 14 residues. Per the germline V gene, CDR1 is LNHDA and CDR2 is SQIVND (reference sequence). In DNA form, the CDR3 reads TGTGCCAGTAGTGGTACAGGGAGTAATCAGCCCCAGCATTTT. Protein sequence: CASSGTGSNQPQHF.